The rows below give T cell receptor beta chains drawn from one sample of a study of T cells expressing NK-cell markers. From the 5' RACE reads, TCRdb lists one entry per CDR3 protein and no DNA. The sample table sets out roughly 350,000 distinct CDR3 sequences. Sequencing used blood T cells: a sorted CD56 or NKG2C T cell subset, CD4+ or CD8+ T cells, or bulk PBMC T cells (not recorded which). Receptors were obtained from a man aged 18-70 years in good health. Each CDR3 is given with its conserved first and last residue. Each record gives: V gene, J gene, CDR3 protein.

TRBV5-1	TRBJ2-5	CASSLMSGDWYQETQYF
TRBV29-1	TRBJ1-1	CSPIRGLEAFF
TRBV28	TRBJ2-2	CASRGLKVGELFF
TRBV11-2	TRBJ2-4	CASSLDPGVFYF
TRBV7-2	TRBJ2-7	CASSLEQNRAYEQYF
TRBV29-1	TRBJ2-1	CSVAPPDSYNEQFF
TRBV3-1	TRBJ2-3	CATARGASGEPREQYF
TRBV7-2	TRBJ1-2	CASSSEGASLNGYTF
TRBV3-1	TRBJ2-3	CASSARMWGGLNTQYF
TRBV5-5	TRBJ2-7	CASSLGIPDYEQYF
TRBV11-2	TRBJ1-1	CASSPDRARIYTEAFF
TRBV5-1	TRBJ1-2	CASSLGTGGAFDGYTF
TRBV20-1	TRBJ1-2	CSARTAGVTGDYGYTF
TRBV20-1	TRBJ1-2	CSARARGLRQGRSHGYTF
TRBV12-3/TRBV12-4	TRBJ1-1	CASSLIRGQTFF
TRBV20-1	TRBJ2-5	CSAGARETQYF
TRBV3-1	TRBJ2-7	CASSLGQINYEQYF
TRBV29-1	TRBJ1-1	CSASRDGNTEAFF
TRBV18	TRBJ2-6	CASSPRGVGANVLTF
TRBV7-9	TRBJ2-3	CASKRSSGGTDTQYF
TRBV20-1	TRBJ1-1	CRALADSTGPEAFF
TRBV6-5	TRBJ2-5	CASSYGGPEETQYF
TRBV7-9	TRBJ1-4	CASSFIGGGEKLFF
TRBV29-1	TRBJ2-5	CSVEPDRGTQYF
TRBV20-1	TRBJ1-1	CSAERNGGNTEAFF
TRBV13	TRBJ2-1	CAIRTDWGNEQFF
TRBV7-9	TRBJ2-5	CASSSGGQLVKETQYF
TRBV6-4	TRBJ2-5	CASISRETQYF
TRBV11-1	TRBJ2-1	CASSPLISGGAYNEQFF
TRBV24-1	TRBJ1-1	CATSDLPWTNTEAFF
TRBV7-2	TRBJ2-1	CASSLRPTAKQFF
TRBV5-1	TRBJ1-2	CASSRTGGTSGYGYTF
TRBV7-8	TRBJ2-1	CASSFDARGNEQFF
TRBV19	TRBJ2-2	CASSIFTANTGELFF
TRBV2	TRBJ2-1	CASSEALLVRPYNEQFF
TRBV7-9	TRBJ2-7	CASSLHREFEQYF
TRBV5-6	TRBJ1-1	CASSALDRAGTEAFF
TRBV3-1	TRBJ2-1	CASSQDKGLVSYNEQFF
TRBV12-3/TRBV12-4	TRBJ1-2	CASIIQGADGYTF
TRBV7-9	TRBJ1-2	CASSLGSGGSHGYTF
TRBV5-6	TRBJ2-7	CASSSLTSGGSYEQYF
TRBV6-2/TRBV6-3	TRBJ2-1	CASSSHWRSGGGTSSYNEQFF
TRBV28	TRBJ2-1	CASSFLPPSNEQFF
TRBV18	TRBJ2-1	CASSPPAQGYNEQFF
TRBV9	TRBJ2-3	CASTLQEPISTDTQYF
TRBV20-1	TRBJ1-2	CSARGQGRYGYTF
TRBV7-2	TRBJ1-2	CASSFPGLYGYTF
TRBV6-1	TRBJ1-3	CASSPRGVGGNTIYF
TRBV6-1	TRBJ2-7	CASSRGQKAYEQYF